What follows are 17 T cell receptor beta chains derived from one specimen sequenced in a study of T cell changes during pregnancy in multiple sclerosis. Generated by immunoSEQ multiplex PCR, the TCRdb table keeps only in-frame clones and is missing some. The repertoire consists of about 80,000 clones, with 90% to 95% occurring once and the leading ten covering around 0.22%. The sample here was CD4+ T cells from peripheral blood mononuclear cells, taken before pregnancy. These receptors were taken from a female donor with multiple sclerosis, enrolled in a pregnancy study.

The V gene is TRBV5-1, the J gene TRBJ2-5; TRBD2 matches 11 bases. The germline V gene encodes CDR1 SGHRS and CDR2 YFSETQ. The length of the CDR3 is 15 residues. Germline trimming cut 2 bases from V and 2 bases from J; bases unmatched to any gene: 2. CDR3 in DNA: TGCGCCAGCAGCTTATGGACTAGCGGGCAAGAGACCCAGTACTTC. Translated, it gives CASSLWTSGQETQYF.

The V and J genes are TRBV28 and TRBJ2-7, with TRBD1 matching 7 bases. The germline CDR1 and CDR2 sequences are MDHEN and SYDVKM. The CDR3 consists of 13 residues. The trim removed 6 bases at V and 2 bases at J, leaving 4 bases unmatched. The CDR3 nucleotides are TGTGCCAGCAGACCGGGACAGCCCTACGAGCAGTACTTC. Encoded protein: CASRPGQPYEQYF. The full variable domain, completed using reference TRBV28 and TRBJ2-7, is DVKVTQSSRYLVKRTGEKVFLECVQDMDHENMFWYRQDPGLGLRLIYFSYDVKMKEKGDIPEGYSVSREKKERFSLILESASTNQTSMYLCASRPGQPYEQYFGPGTRLTVT.

The chain recombines TRBV11-3 with TRBJ1-1; D call uncertain. The CDR3 sequence is 13 residues long. Germline loops: CDR1 SGHNT, CDR2 YENEEA. Deletions cut 1 base from V and 1 base from J, with 4 bases between. The CDR3 DNA reads as TGTGCCAGCAGCTTAGGGCAGAACACTGAAGCTTTCTTT. Protein: CASSLGQNTEAFF.

The V gene is TRBV7-9, the J gene TRBJ2-1, with D perhaps matching TRBD1 (5 bases). The length of the CDR3 is 15 residues. Trimming left V 5 bases short and J 0 bases short, with 11 bases between. Germline loops: CDR1 SEHNR, CDR2 FQNEAQ (reference sequence). The CDR3 sequence: CASSQQVTSYNEQFF. The CDR3 DNA reads as TGTGCCAGCAGCCAACAGGTAACCTCCTACAATGAGCAGTTCTTC.

This clone turned up a few times. This chain connects TRBV2 to TRBJ2-1; 7 bases are shared with TRBD1. Germline V gene lookup returns CDR1 SNHLY and CDR2 FYNNEI. V lost 7 bases to trimming and J lost 4 bases; unmatched junction nucleotides: 4. This CDR3 spans 13 amino acids. The CDR3 reads CASTLDRYNEQFF. For the CDR3, the DNA is TGTGCCAGCACATTGGACAGGTACAATGAGCAGTTCTTC.

This rearrangement joins TRBV7-2 to TRBJ2-7, with 7 bases lining up with TRBD2. The germline gives CDR1 SGHTA, CDR2 FQGNSA. CDR3 length equals 14 residues. V lost 4 bases, J lost 4 bases, and 7 bases stayed unmatched. The CDR3 DNA sequence: TGTGCCAGCAGCTCTCCGGGGGGTCGGTACGAGCAGTACTTC. This gives the protein CASSSPGGRYEQYF.

The chain has TRBV19 and TRBJ2-1, with 14 bases lining up with TRBD2. CDR1 is LNHDA, CDR2 SQIVND, per germline (reference sequence). V lost 3 bases, J lost 0 bases, and 10 bases stayed unmatched. The length of the CDR3 is 20 residues. For the CDR3, the DNA is TGTGCCAGTAGTATTGGCCCGACTAGCGGGAGGGCTGCCTCCTACAATGAGCAGTTCTTC. As protein: CASSIGPTSGRAASYNEQFF.

The rearrangement uses TRBV5-1 and TRBJ2-5, with D tentatively TRBD2 (6 bases). There are 15 residues in the CDR3. V was pared by 0 bases and J by 4 bases, with 13 bases between. Germline CDR1 reads SGHRS; CDR2 reads YFSETQ. This CDR3 is CASSLAGEWGETQYF. DNA for the CDR3: TGCGCCAGCAGCTTGGCGGGGGAGTGGGGAGAGACCCAGTACTTC.

A single count supports this clone. V usage is TRBV11-2 and J usage is TRBJ2-7; 11 bases line up with TRBD1. Trimming at V came to 6 bases and at J to 6 bases, leaving 10 bases not matched to a gene. The germline gives CDR1 SGHAT, CDR2 FQNNGV. The CDR3 extends over 15 amino acids. Here the CDR3 reads CASSRDRGRSLEQYF. CDR3 DNA sequence: TGTGCCAGCAGTCGGGACAGGGGGAGGTCTCTCGAGCAGTACTTC.

The gene calls are TRBV7-2 and TRBJ2-7; 7 bases are shared with TRBD2. The CDR3 consists of 13 residues. Germline CDR1 and CDR2: SGHTA and FQGNSA. V gave up 1 base and J gave up 5 bases; unmatched junction bases: 2. The CDR3 loop reads CASSLGRGDEQYF. The CDR3 nucleotides are TGTGCCAGCAGCTTAGGTCGGGGGGACGAGCAGTACTTC.

This clone was seen more than once but under ten times. V is TRBV28 and J is TRBJ1-2, with D perhaps matching TRBD1 (5 bases). Trimming stripped 5 bases from V and 2 bases from J, with 15 bases between. Germline-derived CDR1 and CDR2 are MDHEN and SYDVKM. CDR3 length equals 15 residues. The DNA for the CDR3 is TGTGCCAGCAGTCCGGAAGACAGACCCAACTATGGCTACACCTTC. This codes for CASSPEDRPNYGYTF.

This clone was detected a few times. V gene TRBV9 combines with J gene TRBJ2-1, with TRBD2 as a possible D gene (6 bases). The V gene's germline CDR1 is SGDLS and CDR2 YYNGEE. V was clipped by 0 bases and J by 10 bases, with 17 bases between them. The CDR3 is made up of 15 amino acids. The DNA for the CDR3 is TGTGCCAGCAGCGTAGGCCCCCGACTAGGTTTGGAGCAGTTCTTC. Its protein is CASSVGPRLGLEQFF.

The gene calls are TRBV29-1 and TRBJ2-3; TRBD1 matches at 8 bases. Germline CDR1 and CDR2: SQVTM and ANQGSEA. Losses at the gene ends were 0 bases for V and 4 bases for J; bases not matched to a gene: 9. This CDR3 is built from 16 residues. CDR3 coding DNA: TGCAGCGTTGAAGACCGGACAGGGCGAGGAGCAGATACGCAGTATTTT. The encoded protein is CSVEDRTGRGADTQYF.

J is TRBJ2-5 and V is TRBV6-5; 9 nucleotides align to TRBD1. After removal of 7 bases from V and 5 bases from J, the junction contained 11 bases not matched to a gene. This CDR3 comprises 15 residues. Germline V CDR1 and CDR2: MNHEY, SVGAGI. DNA for the CDR3: TGTGCCAGCATTAACAGGGGGCGGGGGAGGGAGACCCAGTACTTC. Translation: CASINRGRGRETQYF.

The chain carries TRBV28 and TRBJ1-2, with 10 bases that match TRBD1. The CDR3 runs to 15 residues. Per germline, CDR1 MDHEN and CDR2 SYDVKM. V dropped 5 bases and J dropped 8; count of bases not matched to a gene: 11. The CDR3 region has the DNA TGTGCCAGCAGTCCGTCGGGACAGGGGCTTAGGGGCTACACCTTC. This sequence encodes CASSPSGQGLRGYTF.

The V and J genes are TRBV19 and TRBJ1-5; D not certain. The CDR3 runs 14 residues. Germline assignment: CDR1 LNHDA and CDR2 SQIVND (reference sequence). Trimming shortened V by 8 bases and J by 2 bases, and 13 bases separated the two germline ends. For the CDR3, the DNA is TGTGCCAGTTGTGCCCCCGGAGGCAATCAGCCCCAGCATTTT. Protein: CASCAPGGNQPQHF. The complete variable domain, with remaining parts taken from reference TRBV19 and TRBJ1-5, reads DGGITQSPKYLFRKEGQNVTLSCEQNLNHDAMYWYRQDPGQGLRLIYYSQIVNDFQKGDIAEGYSVSREKKESFPLTVTSAQKNPTAFYLCASCAPGGNQPQHFGDGTRLSIL.

The rearrangement joins TRBV5-4 to TRBJ1-3; D ambiguous. Germline V lookup: CDR1 SGHNT, CDR2 YYREEE (reference sequence). The CDR3 is 15 residues long. Trimming removed 5 bases at V and 4 bases at J, with 16 bases between. CDR3 in amino acids: CASSLSGMQGNTIYF. The CDR3 region has the DNA TGTGCCAGCAGTCTGAGCGGGATGCAGGGAAACACCATATATTTT.